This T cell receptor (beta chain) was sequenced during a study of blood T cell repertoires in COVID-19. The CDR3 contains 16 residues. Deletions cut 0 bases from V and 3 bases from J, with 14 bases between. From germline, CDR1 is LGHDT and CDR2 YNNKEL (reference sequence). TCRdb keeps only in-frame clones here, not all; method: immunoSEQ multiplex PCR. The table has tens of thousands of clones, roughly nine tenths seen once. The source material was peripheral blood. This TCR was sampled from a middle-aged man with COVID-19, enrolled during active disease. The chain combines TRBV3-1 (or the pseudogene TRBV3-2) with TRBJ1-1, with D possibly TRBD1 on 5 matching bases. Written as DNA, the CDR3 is TGTGCCAGCAGCCAAGATGTCAGGGAGGTGGACACTGAAGCTTTCTTT. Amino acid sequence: CASSQDVREVDTEAFF.